This T cell receptor beta chain was sequenced for a study of spatial heterogeneity in lung cancer. Overall study: The study consistently detected more beta-chain than alpha-chain sequences. Raw-read counts averaged over ten per unique TCR and UMI combination.

Whole-study findings and limits: Ubiquitous expanded tumor TCRs surfaced in blood more at resection than they did at follow-up.

Time point specified: sample taken at primary tumor resection. Unsorted whole RNA from tumor, nontumor lung or frozen PBMC underwent sequencing. This clonotype was picked up a small number of times. The antigen is unknown. With 5 bases removed from V and 10 bases from J, the gap between germline ends came to 17 bases. Germline CDR1 reads ENHRY; CDR2 reads SYGVKD. CDR3 length: 13 residues. A distinct unique molecular identifier was carried by each TCR cDNA molecule. TCRdb ran MiXCR on the 5' RACE reads and lists one entry per CDR3 protein. The data show some 15,000 distinct CDR3 sequences, with 10% to 13% seen just once and roughly a third held by the top ten.

This specimen was PBMCs, taken at surgery. The clonotype comes from a female donor with early-stage non-small cell lung cancer. The J gene is TRBJ1-2, the V gene TRBV10-3; no reliable D call. This CDR3 reads CAISFHSGVDYTF. In DNA form, the CDR3 reads TGTGCCATCAGTTTCCACAGCGGGGTCGACTACACCTTC.